The rows below give T cell receptor beta chains drawn from one sample of a study of regulatory T cells in long-lasting Graves disease. TCRdb redid the calling of the multiplex PCR reads with MiXCR, one entry per CDR3 protein. This sample yields roughly 500,000 distinct CDR3 sequences, of which around 20% are seen a single time; 7% to 10% belongs to the top ten. The sample in question was peripheral blood mononuclear cells (PBMCs), obtained when the disease was refractory, from a patient treated with antithyroid drugs. These receptors all come from a female donor with Graves disease. The CDR3 runs from the conserved cysteine through the conserved F or W. A D gene is named only where the DNA matches it firmly. Size tells how often a clone was seen (once, few, many) or the class of an expanded clone, and some rows leave it out.

v_gene	j_gene	abundance	d_gene	len	CDR3aa	CDR3nt
TRBV28	TRBJ2-3	NA	TRBD1	15	CASSTTGGASDTQYF	TGTGCCAGCAGCACTACAGGGGGCGCATCAGATACGCAGTATTTT
TRBV3-1	TRBJ2-2	NA	NA	15	CASSRGVANTGELFF	TGTGCCAGCAGCAGGGGAGTCGCGAACACCGGGGAGCTGTTTTTT
TRBV20-1	TRBJ2-7	NA	NA	14	CSARVGGAPYEQYF	TGCAGTGCTAGAGTTGGAGGGGCGCCCTACGAGCAGTACTTC
TRBV2	TRBJ1-5	many	TRBD1	15	CASSRLGTGSQPQHF	TGTGCCAGCAGCCGACTTGGGACAGGGTCCCAGCCCCAGCATTTT
TRBV7-3	TRBJ2-7	many	NA	15	CASSLTQGSVYEQYF	TGTGCCAGCAGCTTAACCCAGGGGTCGGTCTACGAGCAGTACTTC
TRBV29-1	TRBJ2-2	NA	TRBD1	17	CSVEDPETGMVTGELFF	TGCAGCGTTGAAGACCCCGAGACAGGGATGGTAACCGGGGAGCTGTTTTTT
TRBV14	TRBJ1-5	NA	TRBD1	18	CASSSITLKNRGDQPQHF	TGTGCCAGCAGTTCAATCACCCTAAAAAACAGGGGAGATCAGCCCCAGCATTTT
TRBV5-1	TRBJ1-2	NA	NA	16	CASSPDPDIPVYGYTF	TGCGCCAGCAGCCCTGACCCGGACATTCCGGTCTATGGCTACACCTTC
TRBV6-1	TRBJ2-2	NA	NA	15	CASSPRTTYTGELFF	TGTGCCAGCAGTCCCAGGACTACCTACACCGGGGAGCTGTTTTTT
TRBV28	TRBJ2-7	many	NA	15	CASSYPADSPYEQYF	TGTGCCAGCAGTTATCCTGCCGACAGTCCCTACGAGCAGTACTTC
TRBV27	TRBJ1-5	many	NA	13	CASSSTRAQPQHF	TGTGCCAGCAGTTCAACGAGGGCTCAGCCCCAGCATTTT
TRBV6-5	TRBJ2-2	many	NA	16	CASSYSGSGITGELFF	TGTGCCAGCAGTTACTCCGGCTCCGGGATCACCGGGGAGCTGTTTTTT
TRBV7-9	TRBJ2-7	many	NA	11	CASSSNYEQYF	TGTGCCAGCAGTTCCAACTACGAGCAGTACTTC
TRBV25-1	TRBJ1-2	NA	NA	14	CASRFAGGGGGYTF	TGTGCCAGCAGATTCGCGGGCGGGGGAGGGGGCTACACCTTC
TRBV29-1	TRBJ2-2	NA	TRBD1	13	CSADRANTGELFF	TGCAGCGCGGACAGGGCGAACACCGGGGAGCTGTTTTTT
TRBV25-1	TRBJ2-3	NA	NA	16	CASSEDSGFSTDTQYF	TGTGCCAGCAGTGAAGATAGCGGTTTTAGCACAGATACGCAGTATTTT
TRBV11-2	TRBJ2-7	many	TRBD1	15	CASSLTTGMFYEQYF	TGTGCCAGCAGCCTCACGACAGGGATGTTCTACGAGCAGTACTTC
TRBV6-4	TRBJ2-7	few	TRBD1	16	CASRSSRDRVTYEQCF	TGTGCCAGCCGATCCTCCCGGGACAGGGTTACCTACGAGCAGTGCTTC
TRBV20-1	TRBJ2-3	NA	NA	12	CSASPEADTQYF	TGCAGTGCTAGTCCCGAGGCAGATACGCAGTATTTT
TRBV7-9	TRBJ1-2	many	NA	12	CASSSRSFGYTF	TGTGCCAGCAGCTCCCGAAGTTTCGGCTACACCTTC
TRBV7-2	TRBJ2-7	NA	TRBD1	17	CASSSRDRGRSSYEQYF	TGTGCCAGCAGCTCCCGGGACAGGGGAAGGAGCTCCTACGAGCAGTACTTC
TRBV12-3/TRBV12-4	TRBJ1-2	many	NA	11	CASSTGNGYTF	TGTGCCAGCAGTACGGGTAATGGCTACACCTTC
TRBV7-9	TRBJ1-4	few	NA	17	CASSLIALGGLGEKLFF	TGTGCCAGCAGCCTAATCGCCTTAGGGGGTTTGGGTGAAAAACTGTTTTTT
TRBV20-1	TRBJ2-2	NA	NA	18	CSARGPGVGGANTGELFF	TGCAGTGCTAGAGGGCCAGGGGTGGGCGGCGCGAACACCGGGGAGCTGTTTTTT
TRBV28	TRBJ1-1	NA	TRBD1	15	CASSLGQGFRTEAFF	TGTGCCAGCAGTTTGGGACAGGGGTTTCGTACTGAAGCTTTCTTT
TRBV28	TRBJ1-2	many	NA	15	CASSPGAHFNYGYTF	TGTGCCAGCAGTCCAGGGGCTCACTTTAACTATGGCTACACCTTC
TRBV9	TRBJ2-7	many	NA	15	CASSSRDSPMREQYF	TGTGCCAGCAGCTCTCGGGACTCACCCATGCGTGAGCAGTACTTC
TRBV11-2	TRBJ1-6	NA	NA	15	CASSLSPGGISPLHF	TGTGCCAGCAGCTTGTCTCCCGGGGGTATTTCACCCCTCCACTTT
TRBV7-9	TRBJ2-5	many	TRBD1	15	CASSPRGQGAQTQYF	TGTGCCAGCAGCCCCCGCGGACAGGGGGCCCAGACCCAGTACTTC
TRBV20-1	TRBJ1-2	once	TRBD1	16	CSATGTGSIFVYGYTF	TGCAGTGCTACCGGGACAGGTTCCATTTTTGTCTATGGCTACACCTTC